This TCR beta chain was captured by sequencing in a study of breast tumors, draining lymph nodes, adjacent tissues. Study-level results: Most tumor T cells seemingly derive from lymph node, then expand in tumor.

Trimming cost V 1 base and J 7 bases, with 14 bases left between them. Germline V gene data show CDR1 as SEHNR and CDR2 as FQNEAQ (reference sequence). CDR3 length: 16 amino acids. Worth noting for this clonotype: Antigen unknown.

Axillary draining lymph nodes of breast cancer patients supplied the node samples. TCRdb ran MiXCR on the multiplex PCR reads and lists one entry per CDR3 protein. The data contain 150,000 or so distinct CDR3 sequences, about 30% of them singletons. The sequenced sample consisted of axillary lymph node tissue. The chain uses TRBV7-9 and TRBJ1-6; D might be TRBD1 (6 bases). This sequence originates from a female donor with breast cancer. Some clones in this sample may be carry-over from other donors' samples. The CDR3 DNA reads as TGTGCCAGCAGCTTAGAAGCGGGACACCGGAATTCACCCCTCCACTTT. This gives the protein CASSLEAGHRNSPLHF.